The 24 T cell receptor beta chains below come from one sample, sequenced in a study of blood T cell repertoires in COVID-19. Here immunoSEQ multiplex PCR was the method, and the copy in TCRdb shows in-frame clones only, minus some. The data hold fewer than 120,000 clones, with 88% observed a single time. The sample comprised peripheral blood. These receptor sequences come from a woman in her forties or fifties with acute or convalescent COVID-19.

The chain carries TRBV5-1 and TRBJ2-3; D perhaps matches TRBD1 (5 bases). V lost 2 bases and J lost 5, with 15 bases in between. Germline V gene data show CDR1 as SGHRS and CDR2 as YFSETQ. The CDR3 length is 15 residues. CDR3 sequence reads: CASSLGSTRGDTQYF. The CDR3 DNA sequence: TGCGCCAGCAGCTTAGGGTCGACAAGGGGAGATACGCAGTATTTT.

This clone occurred a few times. Different DNA sequences within this sample yield the same CDR3. CDR3 sequence: CASRTGDSNQPQHF. As DNA, the CDR3 is TGTGCCAGCAGAACAGGCGATAGCAATCAGCCCCAGCATTTT. This rearrangement joins TRBV27 to TRBJ1-5, with D possibly being TRBD1 (5 bases). V dropped 6 bases and J dropped 0 bases, with 9 bases sitting between them. Per the germline V gene, CDR1 is MNHEY and CDR2 is SMNVEV (reference sequence). The CDR3 has 14 residues.

This chain connects TRBV19 to TRBJ1-1, with D hard to call. CDR1 is LNHDA and CDR2 is SQIVND in the germline V gene (reference sequence). The CDR3 spans 14 residues. Trimming pared 5 bases from V and 3 bases from J, leaving 13 bases between. The CDR3 sequence: CASSPRASYTEAFF. CDR3 sequence (DNA): TGTGCCAGTAGTCCCCGTGCGTCTTACACTGAAGCTTTCTTT.

The chain couples TRBV18 to TRBJ2-7, with TRBD1 identical over 8 bases. The germline CDR1 and CDR2 sequences are KGHSH and LQKENI. Trimming took 6 bases from V and 0 from J; bases not matched to a gene: 4. This CDR3 region has 14 residues. The CDR3: CASSGDRSSYEQYF. CDR3 in DNA: TGTGCCAGCTCCGGGGACAGGAGCTCCTACGAGCAGTACTTC.

The chain couples TRBV28 to TRBJ1-1, with unresolved D. Germline CDR1 reads MDHEN; CDR2 reads SYDVKM. The CDR3 runs 14 residues. V gave up 5 bases and J gave up 0 bases, with 10 bases separating them. This CDR3 reads CASSPGNMNTEAFF. DNA of the CDR3: TGTGCCAGCAGTCCAGGTAACATGAACACTGAAGCTTTCTTT.

The V gene is TRBV30, the J gene TRBJ1-5, with TRBD1 identical over 8 bases. The length of the CDR3 is 14 residues. Germline trimming cut 0 bases from V and 4 bases from J; bases unmatched to any gene: 2. CDR1 GTSNPN and CDR2 SVGIG come from the germline V gene (reference sequence). The CDR3 loop is CAWSVGQGNQPQHF. Here the CDR3 DNA reads TGTGCCTGGAGTGTAGGACAGGGAAATCAGCCCCAGCATTTT.

This chain uses TRBV6-5 with TRBJ2-7; D is perhaps TRBD1 (5 bases). The V end lost 2 bases, the J end lost 5 bases, and 19 bases lay between the germline ends. This CDR3 spans 16 amino acids. The germline CDR1 and CDR2 sequences are MNHEY and SVGAGI. The CDR3 loop reads CASSYNLFSGNHEQYF. CDR3 nucleotide sequence: TGTGCCAGCAGTTACAATCTTTTTTCAGGGAACCACGAGCAGTACTTC.

V and J are TRBV2 and TRBJ1-1; maybe TRBD1 (5 bases). Between the trimmed V and J ends, which lost 3 bases and 8 bases, there was a span of 13 bases. The CDR3 is 13 amino acids. The germline V gene encodes CDR1 SNHLY and CDR2 FYNNEI. As DNA, the CDR3 is TGTGCCAGCAGTGACGCGGGGACCCGGGAAGCTTTCTTT. Residues: CASSDAGTREAFF.

The chain has TRBV2 and TRBJ2-5, with a possible D match to TRBD1 (6 bases). V lost 4 bases and J lost 3, with 9 bases in between. The CDR3 contains 13 residues. The germline gives CDR1 SNHLY, CDR2 FYNNEI. CDR3 in amino acids: CASSGPGEETQYF. CDR3 bases: TGTGCCAGCAGTGGACCAGGGGAAGAGACCCAGTACTTC.

This clone was observed a handful of times. The CDR3 nucleotides are TGTGCCAGCAGTGAAGGGACTAGCGGGAGGGCCCTATACGAGCAGTACTTC. Translating gives CASSEGTSGRALYEQYF. The chain links TRBV2 to TRBJ2-7, with 15 bases matching TRBD2. CDR1 is SNHLY and CDR2 is FYNNEI in the germline V gene. There are 17 residues in the CDR3. The ends lost 1 base at V and 4 bases at J; junction bases unmatched: 5.

The genes are TRBV28 and TRBJ1-5, with D hard to call. The CDR3 runs to 13 residues. The germline V and J ends were trimmed by 1 base and 5 bases, with 6 bases remaining between them. From germline, CDR1 is MDHEN and CDR2 SYDVKM. CDR3 in DNA: TGTGCCAGCAGTTTATTGGGAGATCAGCCCCAGCATTTT. Translated: CASSLLGDQPQHF. The variable domain in full, completed from reference TRBV28 and TRBJ1-5, reads DVKVTQSSRYLVKRTGEKVFLECVQDMDHENMFWYRQDPGLGLRLIYFSYDVKMKEKGDIPEGYSVSREKKERFSLILESASTNQTSMYLCASSLLGDQPQHFGDGTRLSIL.

CDR3: CSDWDSLSYTF. For the CDR3, the DNA is TGCAGCGATTGGGACAGCCTTAGCTACACCTTC. The V call is TRBV29-1, the J call TRBJ1-2, with TRBD1 matching over 7 bases. V dropped 7 bases and J dropped 9; count of bases not matched to a gene: 8. This CDR3 has 11 amino acids. From germline, CDR1 is SQVTM and CDR2 ANQGSEA.

The rearrangement uses TRBV11-2 and TRBJ2-1; TRBD1 might be the D (6 bases). V gave up 5 bases and J gave up 2 bases, with 13 bases separating them. Germline V gene lookup returns CDR1 SGHAT and CDR2 FQNNGV. This CDR3 has 15 residues. The CDR3: CASSEQQGPYNEQFF. The CDR3 DNA follows: TGTGCCAGCAGCGAACAACAGGGTCCCTACAATGAGCAGTTCTTC.

The chain joins TRBV18 to TRBJ2-2; 9 nucleotides line up with TRBD1. Trimming cost V 6 bases and J 9 bases; bases outside gene matches: 17. The CDR3 consists of 17 residues. Germline lookup yields CDR1 KGHSH and CDR2 LQKENI. DNA for the CDR3: TGTGCCAGCTCCTCGGGACAGGGTTTCTCAACCCTCCGGGAGCTGTTTTTT. It translates to CASSSGQGFSTLRELFF.

The rearrangement links TRBV10-1 to TRBJ2-5; TRBD2 aligns across 13 bases. Losses at the gene ends were 3 bases for V and 3 bases for J; bases not matched to a gene: 1. The CDR3 runs 15 residues. Germline-derived CDR1 and CDR2 are WNHNN and SYGVQD (reference sequence). In DNA, the CDR3 is TGCGCCAGCAGTGACGGGACTAGCGGGAAAGAGACCCAGTACTTC. Its translation is CASSDGTSGKETQYF.

CDR3 in DNA: TGTGCCAGCAGCTTAGCGATGGCTCCAGGGGAGACCCAGTACTTC. Translated: CASSLAMAPGETQYF. The rearrangement links TRBV7-9 to TRBJ2-5, with D maybe TRBD1 (5 bases). This CDR3 has 15 amino acids. Between the trimmed V and J ends, which lost 0 bases and 5 bases, there was a span of 13 bases. Germline CDR1 reads SEHNR; CDR2 reads FQNEAQ (reference sequence).

The CDR3 loop reads CSASSAGTGELFF. CDR3 nucleotide sequence: TGCAGTGCTAGTAGTGCGGGGACCGGGGAGCTGTTTTTT. The chain is built from TRBV20-1 and TRBJ2-2, with a weak D call TRBD2 (6 bases). The CDR3 is 13 amino acids. Trimming removed 3 bases at V and 5 bases at J, with 10 bases between. Germline CDR1 and CDR2: DFQATT and SNEGSKA (reference sequence).

The chain joins TRBV4-1 to TRBJ2-5; tentative D call: TRBD1 (6 bases). The V gene's germline CDR1 is MGHRA and CDR2 YSYEKL. V lost 1 base to trimming and J lost 2 bases, with 17 bases between them. The CDR3 is 17 residues long. DNA for the CDR3: TGCGCCAGCAGCCAAGCCGGGCCGGGGACAACACAAGAGACCCAGTACTTC. Its translation is CASSQAGPGTTQETQYF.

This rearrangement joins TRBV7-2 to TRBJ1-5; TRBD1 aligns across 10 bases. V lost 1 base, J lost 2 bases, and 5 bases stayed unmatched. Germline lookup yields CDR1 SGHTA and CDR2 FQGNSA. The CDR3 extends over 17 amino acids. In DNA form, the CDR3 reads TGTGCCAGCAGCTTAGGAGGGGGGACAGGGGGCAATCAGCCCCAGCATTTT. Translating it yields CASSLGGGTGGNQPQHF.

The chain joins TRBV7-2 to TRBJ2-7; TRBD2 is a possible D gene (5 bases). V was shortened by 4 bases and J by 1 base, with 11 bases between the two germline ends. Germline CDR1 SGHTA, CDR2 FQGNSA. This CDR3 region has 14 residues. CDR3 sequence (DNA): TGTGCCAGCAGCTCCCCCGGCGGGTCCTACGAGCAGTACTTC. It specifies CASSSPGGSYEQYF.

V gene TRBV11-1 combines with J gene TRBJ1-2; D gene ambiguous. Trimming took 5 bases from V and 3 from J, leaving 13 bases between them. CDR3 size: 14 residues. Germline V gene sequence: CDR1 SGHAT, CDR2 FQDESV (reference sequence). The CDR3 here is CASSGQREDYGYTF. The CDR3 coding sequence is TGTGCCAGCAGCGGCCAGCGGGAGGACTATGGCTACACCTTC.

This clone was recorded only once. V and J are TRBV19 and TRBJ1-1; D perhaps matches TRBD1 (6 bases). Germline lookup yields CDR1 LNHDA and CDR2 SQIVND (reference sequence). V was cut by 6 bases and J by 1 base, with 12 bases left in between. The CDR3 length is 14 residues. For the CDR3, the DNA is TGTGCCAGTAGAGCCGACAGGACGAACACTGAAGCTTTCTTT. Amino acids: CASRADRTNTEAFF.

V and J are TRBV19 and TRBJ2-5; 13 bases match TRBD2. CDR1 is LNHDA, CDR2 SQIVND, per germline (reference sequence). The CDR3 extends over 17 amino acids. Germline trimming cut 1 base from V and 4 bases from J; bases unmatched to any gene: 6. The CDR3 DNA follows: TGTGCCAGTAGTATAGGGACTAGCGGGAGATTGAGAGAGACCCAGTACTTC. It translates to CASSIGTSGRLRETQYF.

The chain couples TRBV28 to TRBJ2-7, with D perhaps TRBD1 (5 bases). This CDR3 is built from 19 residues. The germline CDR1 and CDR2 sequences are MDHEN and SYDVKM. Trimming shortened V by 7 bases and J by 2 bases, and 30 bases separated the two germline ends. CDR3 nucleotides: TGTGCCAGCACCACCCACGGGCAGGGATTCAGGCTCCGGCCCTACGAGCAGTACTTC. It yields the protein CASTTHGQGFRLRPYEQYF.